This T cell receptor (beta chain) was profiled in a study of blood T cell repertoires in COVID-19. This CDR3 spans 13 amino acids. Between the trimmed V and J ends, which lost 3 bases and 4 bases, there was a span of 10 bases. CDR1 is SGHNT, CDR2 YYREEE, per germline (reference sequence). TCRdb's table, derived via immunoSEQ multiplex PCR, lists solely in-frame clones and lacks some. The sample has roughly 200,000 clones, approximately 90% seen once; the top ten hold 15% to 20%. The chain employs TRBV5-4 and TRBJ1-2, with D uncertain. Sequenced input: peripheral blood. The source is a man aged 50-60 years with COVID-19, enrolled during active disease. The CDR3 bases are TGTGCCAGCAGCTACCCTTCTAGCTATGGCTACACCTTC. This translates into CASSYPSSYGYTF.